Sequencing of this T cell receptor (beta chain) was carried out in a study of T cell repertoires in cytomegalovirus infection. For the study at large: Public TCR beta signature analysis indicated the presence of both CMV infection and matching HLA type.

Points from the study as a whole: Dominant in the ex vivo response were TCR beta clonotypes restricted by HLA-C and specific for CMV.

TCRdb re-derived calls from the reads in MiXCR, one entry per CDR3 protein. The sample lists 250,000 or so distinct CDR3 sequences, around an eighth occurring once. This clonotype was seen many times. What it recognizes is unknown. This CDR3 comprises 16 residues. Germline V CDR1 and CDR2: SGHTA, FQGNSA. J gave up 9 bases and V 5 bases, and 11 bases lay outside the gene matches. The sample comprised PBMCs. The chain employs TRBV7-2 and TRBJ2-1; the match to TRBD2 covers 12 bases. This receptor was identified in a human donor in good health (CMV status not recorded). Some clones in this sample may be carry-over from other donors' samples. DNA of the CDR3: TGTGCCAGCAGCCCTCGACTAGCGGGAGATCATGGTGAGCAGTTCTTC. It yields the protein CASSPRLAGDHGEQFF.